A selection of T cell receptor beta chains follows, all from one sample in a study of cytomegalovirus exposure and HLA in healthy donors. Here immunoSEQ multiplex PCR was the method, and the copy in TCRdb shows in-frame clones only, minus some. The table records approximately 92,000 clones, 81% of them present only once. Material for sequencing was PBMCs. These receptors were obtained from a woman between 65 and 79 years old in good health and CMV-seropositive. CDR3s include the opening cysteine and the closing phenylalanine or tryptophan. A D gene is named only where the DNA matches it firmly. Size is omitted from some rows. Given values are once, few, many or a class for expanded clones.

j_call: TRBJ1-2
d_call: .
clone_size: .
v_call: TRBV15
cdr3_nt: TGTGCCACCAGCAGAGATCAGTATGGCTACACCTTC
cdr3_aa: CATSRDQYGYTF

j_call: TRBJ1-1
d_call: TRBD1
clone_size: .
v_call: TRBV6-5
cdr3_nt: TGTGCCAGCAGTGGACAGGGGACTTCGACTGAAGCTTTCTTT
cdr3_aa: CASSGQGTSTEAFF

j_call: TRBJ2-1
d_call: TRBD2
clone_size: .
v_call: TRBV5-4
cdr3_nt: TGTGCCAGCAACCCTGGCGGAACTAGCGCCTACAATGAGCAGTTCTTC
cdr3_aa: CASNPGGTSAYNEQFF

j_call: TRBJ2-5
d_call: TRBD1
clone_size: .
v_call: TRBV28
cdr3_nt: TGTGCCAGCAGTTCACCGACGTTACAGGGGGTCCAGTACTTC
cdr3_aa: CASSSPTLQGVQYF

j_call: TRBJ1-5
d_call: .
clone_size: .
v_call: TRBV6-5
cdr3_nt: TGTGCCAGCATTGTAGAGGGTAATCAGCCCCAGCATTTT
cdr3_aa: CASIVEGNQPQHF

j_call: TRBJ2-2
d_call: .
clone_size: .
v_call: TRBV29-1
cdr3_nt: TGCAGCGTCCACAGTTACACCGGGGAGCTGTTTTTT
cdr3_aa: CSVHSYTGELFF

j_call: TRBJ1-2
d_call: .
clone_size: few
v_call: TRBV11-2
cdr3_nt: TGTGCCAGCAGCACGCAGGGAGGTGGCTACACCTTC
cdr3_aa: CASSTQGGGYTF

j_call: TRBJ1-1
d_call: .
clone_size: .
v_call: TRBV27
cdr3_nt: TGTGCCAGCAGTTTAGAGGGCGGCTACACTGAAGCTTTCTTT
cdr3_aa: CASSLEGGYTEAFF

j_call: TRBJ1-2
d_call: .
clone_size: .
v_call: TRBV4-2
cdr3_nt: TGTGCCAGCAGCCAGGGGACAAACTATGGCTACACCTTC
cdr3_aa: CASSQGTNYGYTF

j_call: TRBJ1-4
d_call: .
clone_size: few
v_call: TRBV7-9
cdr3_nt: TGTGCCAGCAGTTTGAGGGAAAAACTGTTTTTT
cdr3_aa: CASSLREKLFF

j_call: TRBJ2-2
d_call: .
clone_size: .
v_call: TRBV7-2
cdr3_nt: TGTGCCAGCCTCCCCCGGACGGGAAAGGAGAACACCGGGGAGCTGTTTTTT
cdr3_aa: CASLPRTGKENTGELFF

j_call: TRBJ2-3
d_call: TRBD2
clone_size: .
v_call: TRBV5-1
cdr3_nt: TGCGCCAGCAGCTACACTAGCGGGATCGATACGCAGTATTTT
cdr3_aa: CASSYTSGIDTQYF

j_call: TRBJ2-1
d_call: .
clone_size: .
v_call: TRBV21-1
cdr3_nt: TGTGCCAGCAGCAAAGTATTAGTGGAGCAGTTCTTC
cdr3_aa: CASSKVLVEQFF

j_call: TRBJ2-1
d_call: .
clone_size: .
v_call: TRBV14
cdr3_nt: TGTGCCAGCAGTCCCCAGCGACTATCCTCGAATGAGCAGTTCTTC
cdr3_aa: CASSPQRLSSNEQFF

j_call: TRBJ1-2
d_call: TRBD1
clone_size: .
v_call: TRBV4-1
cdr3_nt: TGCGCCAGCAGCCCCTTGACAGGGGTTGGGTATGGCTACACCTTC
cdr3_aa: CASSPLTGVGYGYTF

j_call: TRBJ2-3
d_call: .
clone_size: .
v_call: TRBV5-1
cdr3_nt: TGCGCCAGCAGCGAAGGACTACTAGAAAGCACAGATACGCAGTATTTT
cdr3_aa: CASSEGLLESTDTQYF

j_call: TRBJ1-2
d_call: .
clone_size: once
v_call: TRBV5-4
cdr3_nt: TGTGCCAGCAGCGGCACAGGCCACTATGGCTACACCTTC
cdr3_aa: CASSGTGHYGYTF

j_call: TRBJ2-7
d_call: TRBD1
clone_size: .
v_call: TRBV5-5
cdr3_nt: TGTGCCAGCAGCCAACTGGACAGGGGTTACGAGCAGTACTTC
cdr3_aa: CASSQLDRGYEQYF

j_call: TRBJ2-1
d_call: .
clone_size: once
v_call: TRBV4-1
cdr3_nt: TGCGCCAGCAGCGACCCTGTCGGGACAAACTACAATGAGCAGTTCTTC
cdr3_aa: CASSDPVGTNYNEQFF

j_call: TRBJ2-1
d_call: TRBD2
clone_size: .
v_call: TRBV4-3
cdr3_nt: TGCGCCAGCAGCCAAGATCAGGCTAGCGGGACTTACAATGAGCAGTTCTTC
cdr3_aa: CASSQDQASGTYNEQFF

j_call: TRBJ2-5
d_call: TRBD2
clone_size: .
v_call: TRBV2
cdr3_nt: TGTGCCAGCAGAATGGGACTAGCGGGAGGGGAAGAGACCCAGTACTTC
cdr3_aa: CASRMGLAGGEETQYF

j_call: TRBJ1-1
d_call: .
clone_size: few
v_call: TRBV5-5
cdr3_nt: TGTGCCAGCAGCCAAGGGGATTTTGGCACTGAAGCTTTCTTT
cdr3_aa: CASSQGDFGTEAFF

j_call: TRBJ2-4
d_call: .
clone_size: .
v_call: TRBV10-2
cdr3_nt: TGCGCCAGCGGCCAGGGGGCCAAAAACATTCAGTACTTC
cdr3_aa: CASGQGAKNIQYF

j_call: TRBJ2-5
d_call: TRBD1
clone_size: .
v_call: TRBV7-9
cdr3_nt: TGTGCCAGCAGCACGAGACAGGGTTCCGGGGAGACCCAGTACTTC
cdr3_aa: CASSTRQGSGETQYF

j_call: TRBJ1-6
d_call: .
clone_size: .
v_call: TRBV5-1
cdr3_nt: TGCGCCAGCAGCTTGGCGGGGAGAACGAATTCACCCCTCCACTTT
cdr3_aa: CASSLAGRTNSPLHF

j_call: TRBJ2-1
d_call: TRBD2
clone_size: .
v_call: TRBV5-4
cdr3_nt: TGTGCCAGCAGCCAAGGGACTAGCGGGAGGGCCGATGGCAATGAGCAGTTCTTC
cdr3_aa: CASSQGTSGRADGNEQFF

j_call: TRBJ2-3
d_call: .
clone_size: .
v_call: TRBV7-3
cdr3_nt: TGTGCCAGCCCTGAGTATTCAAGCACAGATACGCAGTATTTT
cdr3_aa: CASPEYSSTDTQYF

j_call: TRBJ2-1
d_call: TRBD2
clone_size: .
v_call: TRBV5-1
cdr3_nt: TGCGCCAGCATGGGGCTAGCGGGAGGAAATGAGCAGTTCTTC
cdr3_aa: CASMGLAGGNEQFF

j_call: TRBJ2-7
d_call: TRBD1
clone_size: .
v_call: TRBV27
cdr3_nt: TGTGCCAGCAGTTCCGGGACAGGTCCCTACGAGCAGTACTTC
cdr3_aa: CASSSGTGPYEQYF

j_call: TRBJ1-5
d_call: TRBD1
clone_size: .
v_call: TRBV19
cdr3_nt: TGTGCCAGTAGAACAGGGGTGAGAAGCAATCAGCCCCAGCATTTT
cdr3_aa: CASRTGVRSNQPQHF

j_call: TRBJ1-3
d_call: .
clone_size: .
v_call: TRBV7-4
cdr3_nt: TGTGCCAGCAGCTTAGCAGAAGGGCAGGGCAACTCTGGAAACACCATATATTTT
cdr3_aa: CASSLAEGQGNSGNTIYF

j_call: TRBJ2-7
d_call: .
clone_size: once
v_call: TRBV7-2
cdr3_nt: TGTGCCAGCAGCACTACCCAGGCAGGGGCGGTGGTGCAGTACTTC
cdr3_aa: CASSTTQAGAVVQYF

j_call: TRBJ2-2
d_call: .
clone_size: .
v_call: TRBV6-5
cdr3_nt: TGTGCCAGCAGCTTTGGGTTGAGGACCGGGGAGCTGTTTTTT
cdr3_aa: CASSFGLRTGELFF

j_call: TRBJ2-1
d_call: .
clone_size: once
v_call: TRBV29-1
cdr3_nt: TGCAGCGTTGGTCTAGTTAACTACACTGAGCAGTTCTTC
cdr3_aa: CSVGLVNYTEQFF

j_call: TRBJ2-3
d_call: TRBD1
clone_size: .
v_call: TRBV5-6
cdr3_nt: TGTGCCAGCAGCTGGGGACAGGGGCTTCCAGATACGCAGTATTTT
cdr3_aa: CASSWGQGLPDTQYF

j_call: TRBJ1-4
d_call: TRBD1
clone_size: few
v_call: TRBV18
cdr3_nt: TGTGCCAGCTCACCCCTCGGACAGGGGGCAGAAAAACTGTTTTTT
cdr3_aa: CASSPLGQGAEKLFF

j_call: TRBJ2-2
d_call: TRBD1
clone_size: .
v_call: TRBV27
cdr3_nt: TGTGCCAGCAAAAGGGCTCCGGACAGGGGTCCCGGGGAGCTGTTTTTT
cdr3_aa: CASKRAPDRGPGELFF

j_call: TRBJ1-2
d_call: TRBD1
clone_size: .
v_call: TRBV7-6
cdr3_nt: TGTGCCAGCAGCTCGGACAGGGGAGACTATGGCTACACCTTC
cdr3_aa: CASSSDRGDYGYTF

j_call: TRBJ2-2
d_call: .
clone_size: .
v_call: TRBV2
cdr3_nt: TGTGCCAGCAATCGACAGGCTTCGAACACCGGGGAGCTGTTTTTT
cdr3_aa: CASNRQASNTGELFF

j_call: TRBJ1-2
d_call: TRBD1
clone_size: .
v_call: TRBV12-5
cdr3_nt: TGTGCTAGTGACCCGGGACAGGGGGCCTATGGCTACACCTTC
cdr3_aa: CASDPGQGAYGYTF

j_call: TRBJ1-2
d_call: TRBD1
clone_size: .
v_call: TRBV7-2
cdr3_nt: TGTGCCAGCAGTCCGGACAGGGGAAACTATGGCTACACCTTC
cdr3_aa: CASSPDRGNYGYTF

j_call: TRBJ1-3
d_call: .
clone_size: .
v_call: TRBV2
cdr3_nt: TGTGCCAGCAGTCAGGGAATGGAAAACACCATATATTTT
cdr3_aa: CASSQGMENTIYF

j_call: TRBJ1-2
d_call: .
clone_size: .
v_call: TRBV4-3
cdr3_nt: TGCGCCAGCAGCCAGTCGGACAGCGCCGGACGTGGCTACACCTTC
cdr3_aa: CASSQSDSAGRGYTF

j_call: TRBJ2-5
d_call: TRBD1
clone_size: .
v_call: TRBV5-4
cdr3_nt: TGTGCCACCCAACCGGGACAGAAAGAGACCCAGTACTTC
cdr3_aa: CATQPGQKETQYF

j_call: TRBJ1-2
d_call: .
clone_size: .
v_call: TRBV6-7
cdr3_nt: TGTGCCAGCAGACTCGCATCTGCAGGTCATAACTATGGCTACACCTTC
cdr3_aa: CASRLASAGHNYGYTF

j_call: TRBJ2-5
d_call: .
clone_size: .
v_call: TRBV11-2
cdr3_nt: TGTGCCAGCAGCTCCCAAAGGCGGGAGACCCAGTACTTC
cdr3_aa: CASSSQRRETQYF

j_call: TRBJ2-2
d_call: .
clone_size: .
v_call: TRBV6-5
cdr3_nt: TGTGCCAGCATCCTAGAGCCCCTGAGAGCCGGGGAGCTGTTTTTT
cdr3_aa: CASILEPLRAGELFF

j_call: TRBJ2-7
d_call: .
clone_size: .
v_call: TRBV28
cdr3_nt: TGTGCCAGCAGTCCCGGCGGGGTCCCTTACGAGCAGTACTTC
cdr3_aa: CASSPGGVPYEQYF

j_call: TRBJ2-3
d_call: TRBD2
clone_size: .
v_call: TRBV14
cdr3_nt: TGTGCCAGCAGCGTTCAAGCGGGAGTGGGGGCAGATACGCAGTATTTT
cdr3_aa: CASSVQAGVGADTQYF

j_call: TRBJ1-5
d_call: .
clone_size: few
v_call: TRBV29-1
cdr3_nt: TGCAGCGTTCAGGGTGTTGGGAGCAATCAGCCCCAGCATTTT
cdr3_aa: CSVQGVGSNQPQHF

j_call: TRBJ2-3
d_call: .
clone_size: .
v_call: TRBV13
cdr3_nt: TGTGCCAGCAGCTTAAGGACTACAGGTGGAAATACGCAGTATTTT
cdr3_aa: CASSLRTTGGNTQYF

j_call: TRBJ2-1
d_call: .
clone_size: once
v_call: TRBV28
cdr3_nt: TGTGCCAGCAGTTATGCAGACGGGAGTAGGAATGAGCAGTTCTTC
cdr3_aa: CASSYADGSRNEQFF

j_call: TRBJ1-1
d_call: TRBD1
clone_size: few
v_call: TRBV2
cdr3_nt: TGTGCCAGCAGTGCGGGAGGGACAGGGGTGAACACTGAAGCTTTCTTT
cdr3_aa: CASSAGGTGVNTEAFF

j_call: TRBJ2-7
d_call: .
clone_size: .
v_call: TRBV18
cdr3_nt: TGTGCCAGCTCACCCCTATCCGGGTACGAGCAGTACTTC
cdr3_aa: CASSPLSGYEQYF

j_call: TRBJ2-7
d_call: .
clone_size: .
v_call: TRBV5-5
cdr3_nt: TGTGCCAGCAGCACACCTTTCGGGGAGCAGTACTTC
cdr3_aa: CASSTPFGEQYF

j_call: TRBJ2-7
d_call: TRBD2
clone_size: .
v_call: TRBV5-4
cdr3_nt: TGTGCCAGCAGCCCGGTAGCGGGTGGGGGGACGGACGAGCAGTACTTC
cdr3_aa: CASSPVAGGGTDEQYF